This T cell receptor beta chain was found in a study of T cells in Graves' hyperthyroidism and ophthalmopathy (dated 2019 in TCRdb). Describing the broader study: To identify TCR V-J signatures that set the groups apart, the researchers used a discovery cohort of 100 patients, made up of 40 to 45 with Graves' ophthalmopathy and about 55 with stable Graves' hyperthyroidism. After blood sampling, hyperthyroidism patients were treated with methimazole at a starting dose of 30 mg daily, and ophthalmopathy patients were treated with high-dose intravenous methylprednisolone. Prospective prediction of ophthalmopathy was tested in an independent validation cohort consisting of about 19 hyperthyroidism patients and approximately 16 patients who later progressed to ophthalmopathy. The 100 or so discovery patients were randomly divided into training and test sets at a 7:3 ratio. In over five Graves' hyperthyroidism patients, the study also compared T-cell repertoires from thyroid tissue with T-cell repertoires from blood. According to the paper, TCR Vbeta CDR3 sequencing was carried out on over 130 peripheral blood samples, which came from 40 to 45 ophthalmopathy, around 74 hyperthyroidism and roughly 17 progressor patients. The paper as a whole reports these results and caveats: Blood samples also contained most of the expanded thyroid clonotypes (frequency above 0.001), which suggests that blood repertoires may reflect thyroid immune responses. Sample size was not statistically predetermined, and blinding of investigators to group allocation was not performed. A model built on a 13 V-J signature distinguished ophthalmopathy from stable hyperthyroidism, reaching about 88% sensitivity and about 81% specificity in cross-validation and 80%/75% in testing. In validation, the model predicted progression to ophthalmopathy with 60% to 71% sensitivity and around 72% specificity, a median of approximately 6.5 months before onset.

The TCR beta CDR3 regions were amplified from the RNA transcripts. The TCR CDR3 was subjected to a first round of RT-PCR using the HTBI primer set and the Qiagen OneStep RT-PCR kit. Libraries were constructed in a second round of multiplex PCR, after which size selection and purification were performed. The libraries were sequenced on an Illumina HiSeq2000 using paired-end 100 bp reads. Turning to the authors' computational methods: SOAPnuke was used to process the raw data, throwing out any read that contained adapters or uncalled bases, had a mean Phred below 15, or lacked an exact constant-primer or identifier match. COPE v1.2.5 was used to merge high-quality paired reads, and clonotypes were defined as unique nucleotide sequences. MiTCR v1.1 was used to align clonotypes to the IMGT TRBV, TRBD and TRBJ reference segments. Analysis was restricted to V-J combinations with a frequency above 0.0001, which covered roughly 99% of repertoires. A TCS score was defined as the ratio of F50 (clonal expansion) to E x V (chaos), with BLOSUM62-based TCRdist applied between CDR3 peptides within each V-J. Welch's t-statistics and random forest reduced roughly 500 V-J features to about 12, which were used in a naive Bayes classifier (R e1071). TCRdb passed the public sequencing reads through fastp at Q25 and MiXCR, retaining productive beta sequences. Merged by CDR3 protein, the rows form single entries marked with the most common genes and DNA. The V and J calls reflect TCRdb's pipeline rather than the authors' work. A total of around 540,000 distinct CDR3 sequences appear in this sample, more than 45% of them only once. Nearly 8.5% of the sample rests with the top ten.

For this clonotype: Its antigen remains unidentified. Base quality data are lacking; no much larger clone is found one base away.

Its CDR3 holds 13 amino acids, cysteine through phenylalanine. Only CDR3 DNA remains: 39 bases, in frame from the first base. CDR1 SGHRS and CDR2 YFSETQ are derived from the germline V gene. The V end loses 0 bases and the J end loses 11 bases, and a stretch of 9 bases separates them. Graves' hyperthyroidism was defined as stable when no progression to ophthalmopathy occurred over 18 months of follow-up. The hyperthyroidism patients were between 18 and 65 years old and newly diagnosed, with a disease duration of less than 2 months. The study excluded patients with uncontrolled infections, other autoimmune diseases, pregnancy or lactation. Clinical symptoms, serum thyroxine and TRAb, thyroid ultrasound, and orbital computed tomography formed the basis for the diagnoses. Total RNA was extracted with Trizol reagent, and quality was checked on an Agilent 2100 Bioanalyzer.

Input material: peripheral blood or thyroid tissue (not recorded which). Recombination joined TRBV5-1 with TRBJ1-6; the D segment cannot be called with confidence. This clonotype was obtained from a woman aged 18-29 years with Graves' hyperthyroidism. Donor details come from another sample of the same person, matched by shared clones. The CDR3 protein: CASSLGVRTPLHF. At the DNA level, the sequence is TGCGCCAGCAGCTTGGGGGTAAGGACACCCCTCCACTTT.